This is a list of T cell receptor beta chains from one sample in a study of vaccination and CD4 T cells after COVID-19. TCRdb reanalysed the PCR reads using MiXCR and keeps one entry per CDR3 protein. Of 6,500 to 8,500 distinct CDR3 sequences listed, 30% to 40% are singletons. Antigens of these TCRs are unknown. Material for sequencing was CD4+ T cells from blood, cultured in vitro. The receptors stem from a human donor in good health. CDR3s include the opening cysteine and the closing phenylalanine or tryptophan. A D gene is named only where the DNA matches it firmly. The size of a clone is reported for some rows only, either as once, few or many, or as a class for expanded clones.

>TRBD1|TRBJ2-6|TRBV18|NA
TGTGCCAGCTCACCGCGGACAGGGGGCGGCTCTGGGGCCAACGTCCTGACTTTC
CASSPRTGGGSGANVLTF
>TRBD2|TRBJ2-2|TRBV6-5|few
TGTGCCAGCAGTTACTCCGGGACTAGCCCTACCGGGGAGCTGTTTTTT
CASSYSGTSPTGELFF
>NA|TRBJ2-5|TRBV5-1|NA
TGCGCCAGCAGCTTGGGGGGGGGCGATGAGACCCAGTACTTC
CASSLGGGDETQYF
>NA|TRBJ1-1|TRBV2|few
TGTGCCAGCAGTGGGGTCCTTGGGGGGACTGAAGCTTTCTTT
CASSGVLGGTEAFF
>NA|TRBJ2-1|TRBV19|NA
TGTGCCAGTGTAAAGGCTAGCGCTTACAATGAGCAGTTCTTC
CASVKASAYNEQFF
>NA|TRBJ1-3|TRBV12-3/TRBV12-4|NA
TGTGCCAGCAGCCCCGGGACCTACCAGGACACCATATATTTT
CASSPGTYQDTIYF
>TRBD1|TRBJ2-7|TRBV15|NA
TGTGCCACCAGCAGCCTCCCGGGACAGGGGAGGTACGAGCAGTACTTC
CATSSLPGQGRYEQYF
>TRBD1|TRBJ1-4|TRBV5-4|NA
TGTGCCAGCAGCCGTGACAGGGTAGGGCAACTGTTTTTT
CASSRDRVGQLFF
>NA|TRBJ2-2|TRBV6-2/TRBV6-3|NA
TGTGCCAGCAGGCCACTCGGGGACACCGGGGAGCTGTTTTTT
CASRPLGDTGELFF
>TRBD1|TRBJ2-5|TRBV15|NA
TGTGCCACCAGCAGATTACAGGGGGGAAACCAAGAGACCCAGTACTTC
CATSRLQGGNQETQYF
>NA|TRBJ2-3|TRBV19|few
TGTGCCAGTAGTATTGGGGCGGGGGCCCGCAGCGGTACGCAGTATTTT
CASSIGAGARSGTQYF
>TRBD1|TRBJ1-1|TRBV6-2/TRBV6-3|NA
TGTGCCAGCAGAGTCACGGGACAGGGGGTAAACACTGAAGCTTTCTTT
CASRVTGQGVNTEAFF
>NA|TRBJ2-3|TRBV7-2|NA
TGTGCCAGCAGCCCCGACACCCACCCCACAGATACGCAGTATTTT
CASSPDTHPTDTQYF
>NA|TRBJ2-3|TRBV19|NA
TGTGCCAGTAGCCCTAACCCGCCAGGGACCCCGCGTACGCAGTATTTT
CASSPNPPGTPRTQYF
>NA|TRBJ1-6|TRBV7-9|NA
TGTGCCAGCAGCTTCGGTAATCGAGGGGGTGAGACACCCCTCCACTTT
CASSFGNRGGETPLHF
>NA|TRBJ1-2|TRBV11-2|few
TGTGCCAGCAGCTTAACGAACAACTATGGCTACACCTTC
CASSLTNNYGYTF
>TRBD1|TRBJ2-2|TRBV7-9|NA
TGTGCCAGGACCCTGCCGATTACAGGGGACCCGAACACCGGGGAGCTGTTTTTT
CARTLPITGDPNTGELFF
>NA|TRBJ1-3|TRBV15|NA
TGTGCCACCAGCAGAGATTTCCGGGGAAACACCATATATTTT
CATSRDFRGNTIYF
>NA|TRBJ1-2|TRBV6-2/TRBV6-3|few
TGTGCCAGCAGCCCCGGGACTTTTTATGGCTACACCTTC
CASSPGTFYGYTF
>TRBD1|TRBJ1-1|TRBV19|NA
TGTGCCAGTAGCCAGGGGGGGACCCCGAACACTGAAGCTTTCTTT
CASSQGGTPNTEAFF
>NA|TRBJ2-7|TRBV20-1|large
TGCAGTGCTAGTGGACAGAACTCCTACGAGCAGTACTTC
CSASGQNSYEQYF
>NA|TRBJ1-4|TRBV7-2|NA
TGTGCCAGCAGCACAGGACAGATTGCAACTAATGAAAAACTGTTTTTT
CASSTGQIATNEKLFF
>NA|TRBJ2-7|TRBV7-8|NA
TGTGCCAGCAGCTCAAACACCGGGTCGGGCAGGGCGTCCTACGAGCAGTACTTC
CASSSNTGSGRASYEQYF
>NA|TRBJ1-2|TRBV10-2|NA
TGCGCCAGCATCCCCACAGGGACCTATGGCTACACCTTC
CASIPTGTYGYTF
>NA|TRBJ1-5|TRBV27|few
TGTGCCAGCAGTTTATCCCCCAGAGCTCCTCAGCCCCAGCATTTT
CASSLSPRAPQPQHF
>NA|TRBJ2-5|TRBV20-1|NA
TGCAGTGCTCCCCGTACTGGGGAGACCCAGTACTTC
CSAPRTGETQYF
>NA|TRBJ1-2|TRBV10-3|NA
TGTGCCATCAGCAAGGGGGTCCTTGAGTATGGCTACACCTTC
CAISKGVLEYGYTF
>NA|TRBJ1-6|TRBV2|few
TGTGCCAGCAGGCCGAAATATTTTTCACCCCTCCACTTT
CASRPKYFSPLHF
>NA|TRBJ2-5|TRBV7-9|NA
TGTGCCAGCAGCTTACCCATAGAGACCCAGTACTTC
CASSLPIETQYF
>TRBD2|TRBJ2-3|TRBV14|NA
TGTGCCAGCAGCCAATGGCTAGCGGGAGTCACAGATACGCAGTATTTT
CASSQWLAGVTDTQYF
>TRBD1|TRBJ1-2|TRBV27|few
TGTGCCAGCAGCCGGACAGGGGGCTATGGCTACACCTTC
CASSRTGGYGYTF
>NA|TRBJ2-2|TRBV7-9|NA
TGTGCCAGCAGCTTAAGACAGTCACTCACCGGGGAGCTGTTTTTT
CASSLRQSLTGELFF
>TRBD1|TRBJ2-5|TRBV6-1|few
TGTGCCAGCAGACGCAAACCGGGACAGCTACAAGAGACCCAGTACTTC
CASRRKPGQLQETQYF
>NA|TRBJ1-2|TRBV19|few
TGTGCCAGTAGCGAGGTCCAGGGATACACTAACTATGGCTACACCTTC
CASSEVQGYTNYGYTF
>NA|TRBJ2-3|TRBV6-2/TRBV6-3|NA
TGTGCCAGCAGTTACTCCCACGGGTGGGGCCTGGAGTTTCCGCGTACGCAGTATTTT
CASSYSHGWGLEFPRTQYF